The clone carrying this T cell receptor (beta chain) was seen only a few times. The target antigen is unknown. CDR1 SGHAT and CDR2 FQNNGV come from the germline V gene. The V segment lost 0 bases and the J segment 3 bases; nucleotides outside the gene matches: 9. The CDR3 has 19 residues. These data come from a study of T cells after yellow fever vaccination. General study findings and limits: Relatively few clonotypes were ones that appeared in both CD4 and CD8 compartments. Abundant clonotypes from the bulk population could have been carried over as contaminants into FACS-sorted repertoires. Booster samples showed a return of most primary-vaccination clones (approximately 96% CD4, 85% to 90% CD8).

UMIs and a universal primer site were added when TCR cDNA was made by 5'RACE template switching. Each CDR3 protein gets one entry after TCRdb re-called the 5' RACE reads with MiXCR. The sample carries 200,000 to 250,000 distinct CDR3 sequences, about 3% recorded once. The source was CD4+ T cells sorted from PBMCs, collected 10 days after the yellow fever booster vaccination. The sequence was collected from a man aged 18 to 30 who received the YFV17D yellow fever vaccine. The V call is TRBV11-2, the J call TRBJ2-2; TRBD2 agrees at 11 bases. The chain's CDR3 is CASSLDLGLAGGHTGELFF. For the CDR3, the DNA is TGTGCCAGCAGCTTAGACCTGGGGCTAGCGGGGGGCCACACCGGGGAGCTGTTTTTT.